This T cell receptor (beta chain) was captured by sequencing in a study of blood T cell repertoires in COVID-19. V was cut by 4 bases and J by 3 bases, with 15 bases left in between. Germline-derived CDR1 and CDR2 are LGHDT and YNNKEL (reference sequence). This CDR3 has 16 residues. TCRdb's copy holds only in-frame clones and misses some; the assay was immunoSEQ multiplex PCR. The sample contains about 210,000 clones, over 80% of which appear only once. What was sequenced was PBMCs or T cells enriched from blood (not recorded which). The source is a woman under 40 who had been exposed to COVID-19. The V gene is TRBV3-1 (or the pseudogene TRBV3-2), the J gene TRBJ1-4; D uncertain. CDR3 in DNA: TGTGCCAGCAGCCCCTTGTTGAGGGTTCCTAATGAAAAACTGTTTTTT. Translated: CASSPLLRVPNEKLFF.